The rows below give T cell receptor beta chains drawn from one sample of a study of cytomegalovirus exposure and HLA in healthy donors. Clones were sequenced by immunoSEQ multiplex PCR, and TCRdb holds only the in-frame ones, with some missing. Of 100,000 to 150,000 clones in the sample, approximately 80% were seen once. Sequenced material: PBMCs. All receptors derive from a woman between 35 and 50 years old in good health and CMV-seropositive. The CDR3 runs from the conserved cysteine through the conserved F or W. The order of the fields is J gene, V gene, CDR3 protein.

J gene: TRBJ2-1
V gene: TRBV5-1
CDR3 protein: CASSLVLAGGRNEQFF

J gene: TRBJ1-2
V gene: TRBV5-1
CDR3 protein: CASSLALASIYGYTF

J gene: TRBJ2-2
V gene: TRBV18
CDR3 protein: CASSPFSGNTGELFF

J gene: TRBJ1-5
V gene: TRBV19
CDR3 protein: CASSRDRGHNQPQHF

J gene: TRBJ1-1
V gene: TRBV2
CDR3 protein: CASSPSGMNTEAFF

J gene: TRBJ1-6
V gene: TRBV7-8
CDR3 protein: CASSLAGQNNSPLHF

J gene: TRBJ1-3
V gene: TRBV5-1
CDR3 protein: CASSLATGLNGNTIYF

J gene: TRBJ2-1
V gene: TRBV19
CDR3 protein: CASSIGNYLYNEQFF

J gene: TRBJ2-7
V gene: TRBV5-7
CDR3 protein: CASSLAGDREQYF

J gene: TRBJ1-5
V gene: TRBV4-1
CDR3 protein: CASSQVPGMRGSNQPQHF

J gene: TRBJ1-5
V gene: TRBV5-6
CDR3 protein: CASSRYDSPNQPQHF

J gene: TRBJ1-6
V gene: TRBV5-4
CDR3 protein: CASSRYSSSPLHF

J gene: TRBJ2-1
V gene: TRBV7-2
CDR3 protein: CASSLDRDSSYNEQFF

J gene: TRBJ2-1
V gene: TRBV7-6
CDR3 protein: CASSSRTSGGPYLF

J gene: TRBJ2-1
V gene: TRBV10-1
CDR3 protein: CASSEYEGSYNEQFF

J gene: TRBJ2-7
V gene: TRBV7-2
CDR3 protein: CASSLGGFRGSDEQYF

J gene: TRBJ2-3
V gene: TRBV5-1
CDR3 protein: CASSSTGQVGDTQYF

J gene: TRBJ1-2
V gene: TRBV6-1
CDR3 protein: CASSADRTFYGYTF

J gene: TRBJ1-1
V gene: TRBV7-9
CDR3 protein: CASSSDRASTEAFF

J gene: TRBJ2-7
V gene: TRBV4-1
CDR3 protein: CASSQVRAGDYEQYF

J gene: TRBJ2-1
V gene: TRBV10-3
CDR3 protein: CAISEAGTGNSYNEQFF

J gene: TRBJ2-3
V gene: TRBV11-3
CDR3 protein: CASSSPGLVTITPGTDTQYF

J gene: TRBJ1-5
V gene: TRBV7-9
CDR3 protein: CASSFGRGNEPQHF

J gene: TRBJ2-2
V gene: TRBV7-2
CDR3 protein: CASSSGQAVTGELFF

J gene: TRBJ2-7
V gene: TRBV19
CDR3 protein: CASSISLGGSYEQYF

J gene: TRBJ1-1
V gene: TRBV7-9
CDR3 protein: CASSLLVTGGSGTEAFF